These T cell receptor beta chains were read from a single sample in a study of blood T cells in healthy people across ages. TCRdb independently ran MiXCR on the 5' RACE reads; one entry per CDR3 protein. The sample lists 650,000 to 1,000,000 distinct CDR3 sequences, roughly 40% seen once, with approximately 12% in the top ten. The sample consisted of blood. These receptors came from a man in his late teens or twenties in good health. The CDR3 runs from the conserved cysteine through the conserved F or W. D genes are given only for firm matches. The listing skips clone size in some rows; elsewhere it reads once, few, many or a size class.

len: 16; v_gene: TRBV7-3; abundance: .; d_gene: .; j_gene: TRBJ1-1; CDR3nt: TGTGCCAGCAGCTTAAATTCGGCAGGGGTTAGCACTGAAGCTTTCTTT; CDR3aa: CASSLNSAGVSTEAFF
len: 16; v_gene: TRBV20-1; abundance: .; d_gene: .; j_gene: TRBJ1-2; CDR3nt: TGCAGTGCGCGGGTATTCTTTGAATGGACGGCTCACGGCTACACCTTC; CDR3aa: CSARVFFEWTAHGYTF
len: 17; v_gene: TRBV4-3; abundance: .; d_gene: TRBD2; j_gene: TRBJ2-3; CDR3nt: TGCGCCAGCAGCCCAACTAGCGGGGGACGAACTAAGGATACGCAGTATTTT; CDR3aa: CASSPTSGGRTKDTQYF
len: 14; v_gene: TRBV20-1; abundance: few; d_gene: TRBD2; j_gene: TRBJ2-4; CDR3nt: TGCAGTGCAAAAAGCGGGGACCGGGGAAACATTCAGTACTTC; CDR3aa: CSAKSGDRGNIQYF
len: 14; v_gene: TRBV20-1; abundance: .; d_gene: .; j_gene: TRBJ1-1; CDR3nt: TGCAGTGCTAGAGATAGGGGGATGAACACTGAAGCTTTCTTT; CDR3aa: CSARDRGMNTEAFF
len: 13; v_gene: TRBV2; abundance: .; d_gene: .; j_gene: TRBJ2-1; CDR3nt: TGTGCCAGTTCTGGGGGTTCAGGCAATGAGCAGTTCTTC; CDR3aa: CASSGGSGNEQFF
len: 12; v_gene: TRBV2; abundance: .; d_gene: .; j_gene: TRBJ1-1; CDR3nt: TGTGCCAGCGCCGGGTGGGACACTGAAGCTTTCTTT; CDR3aa: CASAGWDTEAFF
len: 16; v_gene: TRBV19; abundance: once; d_gene: .; j_gene: TRBJ2-1; CDR3nt: TGTGCCAGTAGTATATCTGTTCTGGGTTCGAAAAATGAGCAGTTCTTC; CDR3aa: CASSISVLGSKNEQFF
len: 16; v_gene: TRBV6-6; abundance: few; d_gene: .; j_gene: TRBJ2-1; CDR3nt: TGTGCCAGCAGTTACTCGGCAGTCAGGGACTACAATGAGCAGTTCTTC; CDR3aa: CASSYSAVRDYNEQFF
len: 14; v_gene: TRBV15; abundance: few; d_gene: .; j_gene: TRBJ2-7; CDR3nt: TGTGCCACCAGCATGGGCTCCTCCTACAATGAGCAGTACTTC; CDR3aa: CATSMGSSYNEQYF
len: 15; v_gene: TRBV7-8; abundance: .; d_gene: .; j_gene: TRBJ1-1; CDR3nt: TGTGCCAGCAGCTCCCGTTCGGGACTGAACACTGAAGCTTTCTTT; CDR3aa: CASSSRSGLNTEAFF
len: 13; v_gene: TRBV12-3/TRBV12-4; abundance: many; d_gene: .; j_gene: TRBJ2-1; CDR3nt: TGTGCCAGCACTCAGACAGTTTACAATGAGCAGTTCTTC; CDR3aa: CASTQTVYNEQFF
len: 13; v_gene: TRBV29-1; abundance: few; d_gene: .; j_gene: TRBJ1-2; CDR3nt: TGCAGCGTGCTAAAGGGATTTAACTATGGCTACACCTTC; CDR3aa: CSVLKGFNYGYTF
len: 17; v_gene: TRBV6-1; abundance: .; d_gene: .; j_gene: TRBJ2-1; CDR3nt: TGTGCCAGCAGTCCTCGGGACAGCGGGACAATCTACAATGAGCAGTTCTTC; CDR3aa: CASSPRDSGTIYNEQFF
len: 14; v_gene: TRBV20-1; abundance: few; d_gene: .; j_gene: TRBJ2-5; CDR3nt: TGCAGTGCTAGAGCCGGGGCAGGCCAAGAGACCCAGTACTTC; CDR3aa: CSARAGAGQETQYF
len: 13; v_gene: TRBV12-3/TRBV12-4; abundance: many; d_gene: .; j_gene: TRBJ2-1; CDR3nt: TGTGCCAGCAGTCCAGTGGGGGGAAATGAGCAGTTCTTC; CDR3aa: CASSPVGGNEQFF
len: 15; v_gene: TRBV4-3; abundance: .; d_gene: .; j_gene: TRBJ1-2; CDR3nt: TGCGCCAGCAGCCAAGTTCTCTCGTCGGGTTATGGCTACACCTTC; CDR3aa: CASSQVLSSGYGYTF
len: 12; v_gene: TRBV5-1; abundance: .; d_gene: .; j_gene: TRBJ2-1; CDR3nt: TGCGCCAGCAGCTTGCGGGGGCAGAAGCAGTTCTTC; CDR3aa: CASSLRGQKQFF
len: 20; v_gene: TRBV4-3; abundance: many; d_gene: TRBD2; j_gene: TRBJ2-3; CDR3nt: TGCGCCAGCAGCCAAGAAAGTATGGCGGGGGGGCCTCTTTCGACAGATACGCAGTATTTT; CDR3aa: CASSQESMAGGPLSTDTQYF
len: 16; v_gene: TRBV10-3; abundance: .; d_gene: .; j_gene: TRBJ2-2; CDR3nt: TGTGCCATCAGTGAGAACTACACGGCCCACACCGGGGAGCTGTTTTTT; CDR3aa: CAISENYTAHTGELFF
len: 14; v_gene: TRBV4-3; abundance: .; d_gene: .; j_gene: TRBJ1-2; CDR3nt: TGCGCCAGCGGCCAAGGGAGCAGGGTTTATGGCTACACCTTC; CDR3aa: CASGQGSRVYGYTF
len: 13; v_gene: TRBV20-1; abundance: few; d_gene: .; j_gene: TRBJ1-6; CDR3nt: TGCAGTGCTAGAGGAGCAGGGTTTTCACCCCTCCACTTT; CDR3aa: CSARGAGFSPLHF
len: 17; v_gene: TRBV24-1; abundance: many; d_gene: TRBD1; j_gene: TRBJ2-3; CDR3nt: TGTGCCACCAGTGACCCTAGGACAGGCCCTAGCACAGATACGCAGTATTTT; CDR3aa: CATSDPRTGPSTDTQYF
len: 15; v_gene: TRBV12-3/TRBV12-4; abundance: .; d_gene: .; j_gene: TRBJ2-3; CDR3nt: TGTGCCAGCAGTCCTAGCGAGGGCAGCACAGATGCGCAGTATTTT; CDR3aa: CASSPSEGSTDAQYF
len: 13; v_gene: TRBV29-1; abundance: many; d_gene: TRBD2; j_gene: TRBJ2-1; CDR3nt: TGCAGCGTTGAAGACCCCGAGCGGGATAAGCAGTTCTTC; CDR3aa: CSVEDPERDKQFF
len: 12; v_gene: TRBV7-2; abundance: .; d_gene: TRBD1; j_gene: TRBJ1-6; CDR3nt: TGTGCCAGCAGCCAGGGGGGTTCACCCCTCAACTTT; CDR3aa: CASSQGGSPLNF
len: 14; v_gene: TRBV29-1; abundance: .; d_gene: .; j_gene: TRBJ1-2; CDR3nt: TGCAGCGTTGCTTTGGTAAGACAGACCTATGGCTACACCTTC; CDR3aa: CSVALVRQTYGYTF
len: 16; v_gene: TRBV4-2; abundance: .; d_gene: .; j_gene: TRBJ1-1; CDR3nt: TGTGCCAGCAGCCAAGATCTCGGCAGCATGAACACTGAAGCTTTCTTT; CDR3aa: CASSQDLGSMNTEAFF
len: 13; v_gene: TRBV20-1; abundance: many; d_gene: .; j_gene: TRBJ2-7; CDR3nt: TGCAGTGCTAGATCCCAGGGGGGCTACGAGCAGTACTTC; CDR3aa: CSARSQGGYEQYF